The rows below give T cell receptor beta chains drawn from one sample of a study of blood T cell repertoires in COVID-19. The assay was immunoSEQ multiplex PCR, and TCRdb's table has in-frame clones only and misses some. The sample includes about 160,000 clones, almost 85% of them seen just once. The sequencing sample was made of peripheral blood. These receptors came from an elderly woman with acute or convalescent COVID-19. Each CDR3 is given with its conserved first and last residue. D genes are given only for firm matches. Not all rows give a size; the values are once, few, many and, for expanded clones, a class.

CDR3: CASSQEYRVGNQPQHF
DNA: TGCGCCAGCAGCCAAGAGTACAGGGTTGGGAATCAGCCCCAGCATTTT
V: TRBV4-3
D: -
size: -
J: TRBJ1-5

CDR3: CASSLSPGTIPNEQFF
DNA: TGTGCCAGCAGCTTATCCCCCGGGACTATCCCCAATGAGCAGTTCTTC
V: TRBV7-8
D: TRBD2
size: -
J: TRBJ2-1

CDR3: CASSLVRIPGETQYF
DNA: TGTGCCAGCAGCTTAGTCCGCATCCCGGGGGAGACCCAGTACTTC
V: TRBV11-2
D: -
size: -
J: TRBJ2-5

CDR3: CASSQLSGTGVSPLHF
DNA: TGCGCCAGCAGCCAATTATCCGGGACAGGGGTTTCACCCCTCCACTTT
V: TRBV4-1
D: TRBD1
size: -
J: TRBJ1-6

CDR3: CASSLYSVSQETQYF
DNA: TGTGCCAGCAGTTTATATTCCGTCAGCCAAGAGACCCAGTACTTC
V: TRBV27
D: -
size: -
J: TRBJ2-5

CDR3: CASNMNTEAFF
DNA: TGTGCCAGCAATATGAACACTGAAGCTTTCTTT
V: TRBV2
D: -
size: -
J: TRBJ1-1

CDR3: CASSIGSSGRNEQYF
DNA: TGTGCCAGTAGTATAGGTAGTAGCGGGAGAAACGAGCAGTACTTC
V: TRBV19
D: TRBD2
size: few
J: TRBJ2-7

CDR3: CATSRGAETQYF
DNA: TGTGCCACCAGCAGGGGGGCAGAGACCCAGTACTTC
V: TRBV15
D: -
size: -
J: TRBJ2-5

CDR3: CASRAGTGGNQPQHF
DNA: TGCGCCAGCAGGGCCGGGACTGGTGGCAATCAGCCCCAGCATTTT
V: TRBV10-2
D: -
size: -
J: TRBJ1-5

CDR3: CASSSDWQETQYF
DNA: TGTGCCAGCAGCAGCGACTGGCAAGAGACCCAGTACTTC
V: TRBV7-8
D: -
size: -
J: TRBJ2-5

CDR3: CASRSLAGGYNEQFF
DNA: TGTGCCAGCAGGTCCTTAGCGGGAGGGTACAATGAGCAGTTCTTC
V: TRBV6-5
D: TRBD2
size: -
J: TRBJ2-1

CDR3: CASSSWDRGNSPLHF
DNA: TGTGCCAGTAGTTCCTGGGACAGGGGTAATTCACCCCTCCACTTT
V: TRBV19
D: TRBD1
size: -
J: TRBJ1-6

CDR3: CAVRSTGTNNQPQHF
DNA: TGTGCCGTCAGGAGCACCGGGACAAACAATCAGCCCCAGCATTTT
V: TRBV19
D: -
size: -
J: TRBJ1-5

CDR3: CASSLGWEEQFF
DNA: TGTGCCAGCAGCTTAGGGTGGGAGGAGCAGTTCTTC
V: TRBV11-2
D: -
size: once
J: TRBJ2-1

CDR3: CASSPNRELEQYF
DNA: TGTGCCAGCAGTCCGAACAGGGAGCTCGAGCAGTACTTC
V: TRBV6-6
D: -
size: -
J: TRBJ2-7

CDR3: CASSPSIAGVKEQFF
DNA: TGTGCCAGCTCACCTAGTATAGCGGGAGTCAAAGAGCAGTTCTTC
V: TRBV18
D: TRBD2
size: -
J: TRBJ2-1

CDR3: CASSIHGGPYEQYF
DNA: TGTGCCAGTAGTATACACGGGGGGCCCTACGAGCAGTACTTC
V: TRBV19
D: -
size: -
J: TRBJ2-7

CDR3: CAISAPGSSYNEQFF
DNA: TGTGCCATCAGTGCCCCGGGTTCCTCCTACAATGAGCAGTTCTTC
V: TRBV10-3
D: -
size: -
J: TRBJ2-1

CDR3: CASSHFRGRGETQYF
DNA: TGCGCCAGCAGCCACTTCCGGGGGAGAGGGGAGACCCAGTACTTC
V: TRBV4-1
D: -
size: -
J: TRBJ2-5

CDR3: CASSLGHTSTDTQYF
DNA: TGCGCCAGCAGCCTTGGGCACACTAGCACAGATACGCAGTATTTT
V: TRBV5-1
D: -
size: -
J: TRBJ2-3

CDR3: CASSFRTGKGDTQYF
DNA: TGTGCCAGCAGCTTTCGGACAGGGAAAGGAGATACGCAGTATTTT
V: TRBV9
D: TRBD1
size: -
J: TRBJ2-3

CDR3: CSASPLTSGRGDEQFF
DNA: TGCAGTGCTAGTCCTTTAACTAGCGGGAGGGGCGATGAGCAGTTCTTC
V: TRBV20-1
D: TRBD2
size: -
J: TRBJ2-1

CDR3: CASSADTGNYGYTF
DNA: TGCGCCAGCAGCGCAGACACGGGGAACTATGGCTACACCTTC
V: TRBV5-1
D: -
size: -
J: TRBJ1-2

CDR3: CASSLSVDREWTYGYTF
DNA: TGTGCCAGCAGCTTATCCGTCGACAGGGAATGGACCTATGGCTACACCTTC
V: TRBV7-8
D: TRBD1
size: -
J: TRBJ1-2

CDR3: CASSFLAGATYEQYF
DNA: TGCGCCAGCAGCTTCCTAGCGGGAGCTACCTACGAGCAGTACTTC
V: TRBV5-1
D: TRBD2
size: -
J: TRBJ2-7

CDR3: CASSLRSGTEAFF
DNA: TGTGCCAGCAGCTTACGGAGCGGGACTGAAGCTTTCTTT
V: TRBV7-9
D: -
size: once
J: TRBJ1-1

CDR3: CASTHTGQRNKETQYF
DNA: TGTGCCAGCACCCACACGGGACAGAGAAACAAAGAGACCCAGTACTTC
V: TRBV5-8
D: TRBD1
size: -
J: TRBJ2-5

CDR3: CASSSLGLAGGPVKQFF
DNA: TGTGCCAGCAGCTCCCTGGGACTAGCGGGAGGGCCGGTAAAGCAGTTCTTC
V: TRBV5-6
D: TRBD2
size: -
J: TRBJ2-1

CDR3: CASSPRRSSGRSSEQFF
DNA: TGTGCCAGCAGCCCCCGACGCTCTAGCGGGAGGTCTTCTGAGCAGTTCTTC
V: TRBV14
D: TRBD2
size: once
J: TRBJ2-1

CDR3: CASSRGIKTGNEQFF
DNA: TGTGCCAGCAGCAGGGGAATTAAGACGGGCAATGAGCAGTTCTTC
V: TRBV7-7
D: -
size: -
J: TRBJ2-1

CDR3: CASRERRGTGELFF
DNA: TGTGCCAGCAGGGAGAGGAGGGGCACCGGGGAGCTGTTTTTT
V: TRBV9
D: -
size: -
J: TRBJ2-2

CDR3: CASSMVGYNEQFF
DNA: TGTGCCAGTAGTATGGTCGGTTACAATGAGCAGTTCTTC
V: TRBV19
D: -
size: few
J: TRBJ2-1

CDR3: CASSPDRVGEQYF
DNA: TGTGCCAGCTCGCCGGACAGGGTGGGGGAGCAGTACTTC
V: TRBV18
D: TRBD1
size: -
J: TRBJ2-7

CDR3: CASSSSGANYGYTF
DNA: TGTGCCAGTAGTTCCTCGGGGGCTAACTATGGCTACACCTTC
V: TRBV19
D: -
size: -
J: TRBJ1-2

CDR3: CASRERPRGAYNEQFF
DNA: TGTGCCAGCAGGGAGCGACCGAGAGGCGCCTACAATGAGCAGTTCTTC
V: TRBV2
D: -
size: -
J: TRBJ2-1

CDR3: CASQRRDGPNEQFF
DNA: TGCGCCAGTCAACGGAGGGACGGACCTAATGAGCAGTTCTTC
V: TRBV5-1
D: -
size: -
J: TRBJ2-1

CDR3: CASSLRWAGNQPQHF
DNA: TGTGCCAGCAGTTTAAGGTGGGCCGGCAATCAGCCCCAGCATTTT
V: TRBV28
D: -
size: -
J: TRBJ1-5

CDR3: CAWDRGYYGYTF
DNA: TGTGCCTGGGACAGGGGCTACTATGGCTACACCTTC
V: TRBV30
D: TRBD1
size: once
J: TRBJ1-2

CDR3: CASSRMTGGFSYEQYF
DNA: TGTGCCAGCAGCCGAATGACAGGGGGCTTCAGCTACGAGCAGTACTTC
V: TRBV5-6
D: TRBD1
size: -
J: TRBJ2-7

CDR3: CASSQGQNTGELFF
DNA: TGTGCCAGCTCACAAGGACAGAACACCGGGGAGCTGTTTTTT
V: TRBV18
D: -
size: few
J: TRBJ2-2

CDR3: CASSPRTGGIETQYF
DNA: TGTGCCAGCAGCCCGCGGACAGGGGGCATAGAGACCCAGTACTTC
V: TRBV7-7
D: TRBD1
size: -
J: TRBJ2-5

CDR3: CASSRYRGLSNTEAFF
DNA: TGTGCCAGCAGCCGTTACAGGGGGCTCTCGAACACTGAAGCTTTCTTT
V: TRBV7-9
D: TRBD1
size: -
J: TRBJ1-1

CDR3: CASSQSNRGFPGPEAFF
DNA: TGTGCCAGCAGCCAATCGAACAGGGGGTTCCCGGGCCCTGAAGCTTTCTTT
V: TRBV3-1/TRBV3-2
D: TRBD1
size: -
J: TRBJ1-1

CDR3: CASKQQNTEAFF
DNA: TGTGCCAGCAAACAACAGAACACTGAAGCTTTCTTT
V: TRBV6-6
D: -
size: -
J: TRBJ1-1

CDR3: CASSPAGTYNSPLHF
DNA: TGTGCCAGCTCACCGGCAGGGACCTATAATTCACCCCTCCACTTT
V: TRBV18
D: -
size: -
J: TRBJ1-6

CDR3: CASSYSRGHSQPQHF
DNA: TGTGCCAGCAGTTACTCCAGGGGGCATAGTCAGCCCCAGCATTTT
V: TRBV6-5
D: TRBD1
size: once
J: TRBJ1-5

CDR3: CASSRPAAPSGYTF
DNA: TGTGCCAGCAGCCGCCCCGCAGCTCCTAGTGGCTACACCTTC
V: TRBV6-2/TRBV6-3
D: -
size: -
J: TRBJ1-2

CDR3: CASGSGARTDTQYF
DNA: TGTGCCAGCGGGAGCGGGGCACGCACAGATACGCAGTATTTT
V: TRBV5-8
D: TRBD2
size: -
J: TRBJ2-3

CDR3: CAWSRGALTEAFF
DNA: TGTGCCTGGTCCCGGGGGGCCCTGACTGAAGCTTTCTTT
V: TRBV30
D: -
size: -
J: TRBJ1-1